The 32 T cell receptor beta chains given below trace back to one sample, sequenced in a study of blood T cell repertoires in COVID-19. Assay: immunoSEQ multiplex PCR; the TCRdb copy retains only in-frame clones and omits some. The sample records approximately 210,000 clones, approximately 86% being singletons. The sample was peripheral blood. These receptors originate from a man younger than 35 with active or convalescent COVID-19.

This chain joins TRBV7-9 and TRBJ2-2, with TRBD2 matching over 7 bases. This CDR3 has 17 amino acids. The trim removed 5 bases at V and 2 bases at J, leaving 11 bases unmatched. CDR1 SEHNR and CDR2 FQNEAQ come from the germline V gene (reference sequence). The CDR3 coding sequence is TGTGCCAGCAGCCGTAGCGGGTCCGCCCTAAACACCGGGGAGCTGTTTTTT. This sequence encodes CASSRSGSALNTGELFF.

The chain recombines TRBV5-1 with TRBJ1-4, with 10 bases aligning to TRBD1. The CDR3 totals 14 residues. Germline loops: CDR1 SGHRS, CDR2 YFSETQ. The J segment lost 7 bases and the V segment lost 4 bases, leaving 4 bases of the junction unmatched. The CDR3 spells CASSDGTGAEKLFF. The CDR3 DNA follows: TGCGCCAGCAGCGACGGGACAGGGGCTGAAAAACTGTTTTTT.

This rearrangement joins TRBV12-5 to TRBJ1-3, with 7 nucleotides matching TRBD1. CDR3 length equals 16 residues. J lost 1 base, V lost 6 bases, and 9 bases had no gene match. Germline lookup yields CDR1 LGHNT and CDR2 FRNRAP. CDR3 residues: CASGSNRGESGNTIYF. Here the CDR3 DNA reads TGTGCTAGTGGGTCTAACAGGGGTGAATCTGGAAACACCATATATTTT.

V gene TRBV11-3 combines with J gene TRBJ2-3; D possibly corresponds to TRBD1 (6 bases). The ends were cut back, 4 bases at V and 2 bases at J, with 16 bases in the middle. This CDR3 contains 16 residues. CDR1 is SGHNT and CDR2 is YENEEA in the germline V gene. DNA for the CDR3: TGTGCCAGCAGCTCCTCAACTGACAGGTACACAGATACGCAGTATTTT. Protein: CASSSSTDRYTDTQYF.

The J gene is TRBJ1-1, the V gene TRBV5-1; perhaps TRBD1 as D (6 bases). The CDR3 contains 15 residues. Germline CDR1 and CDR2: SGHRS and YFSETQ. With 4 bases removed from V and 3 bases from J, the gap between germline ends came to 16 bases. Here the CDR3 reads CASSGGGRRDTEAFF. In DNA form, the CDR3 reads TGCGCCAGCAGCGGCGGGGGCAGGCGGGACACTGAAGCTTTCTTT.

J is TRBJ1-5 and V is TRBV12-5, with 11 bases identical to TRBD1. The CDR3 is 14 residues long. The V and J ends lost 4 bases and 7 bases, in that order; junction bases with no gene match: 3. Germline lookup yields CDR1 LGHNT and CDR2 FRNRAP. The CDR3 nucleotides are TGTGCTAGTGGTTGGACAGGGGGCGGCCAGCCCCAGCATTTT. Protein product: CASGWTGGGQPQHF.

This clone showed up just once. In DNA, the CDR3 is TGTGCCAGTAGTAACGGACAGGGGGCAGGCTATGGCTACACCTTC. Amino acid sequence: CASSNGQGAGYGYTF. The chain joins TRBV19 to TRBJ1-2; TRBD1 matches at 11 bases. The length of the CDR3 is 15 residues. J lost 4 bases, V lost 4 bases, and 5 bases had no gene match. Germline V gives CDR1 LNHDA, CDR2 SQIVND (reference sequence).

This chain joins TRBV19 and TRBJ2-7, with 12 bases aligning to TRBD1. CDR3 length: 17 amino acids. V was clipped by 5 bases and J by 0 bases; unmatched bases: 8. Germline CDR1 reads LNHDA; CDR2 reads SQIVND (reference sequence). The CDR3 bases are TGTGCCAGTAGTTTATTTGGGACAGGGGGCGCCTCCTACGAGCAGTACTTC. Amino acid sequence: CASSLFGTGGASYEQYF. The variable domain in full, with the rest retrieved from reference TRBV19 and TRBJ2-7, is DGGITQSPKYLFRKEGQNVTLSCEQNLNHDAMYWYRQDPGQGLRLIYYSQIVNDFQKGDIAEGYSVSREKKESFPLTVTSAQKNPTAFYLCASSLFGTGGASYEQYFGPGTRLTVT.

For the CDR3, the DNA is TGTGCCAGCAGTGAATGGGGAGGGAACACTGAAGCTTTCTTT. Protein product: CASSEWGGNTEAFF. The V gene is TRBV6-1, the J gene TRBJ1-1, with D unclear. The V end lost 2 bases, the J end lost 1 base, and 8 bases lay between the germline ends. This CDR3 region has 14 residues. Per germline, CDR1 MNHNS and CDR2 SASEGT.

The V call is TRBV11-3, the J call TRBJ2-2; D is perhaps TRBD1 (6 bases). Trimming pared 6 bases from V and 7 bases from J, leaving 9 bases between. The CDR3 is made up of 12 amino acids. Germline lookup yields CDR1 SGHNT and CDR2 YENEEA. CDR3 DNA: TGTGCCAGCAGTACAGGGATCGGGGAGCTGTTTTTT. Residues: CASSTGIGELFF.

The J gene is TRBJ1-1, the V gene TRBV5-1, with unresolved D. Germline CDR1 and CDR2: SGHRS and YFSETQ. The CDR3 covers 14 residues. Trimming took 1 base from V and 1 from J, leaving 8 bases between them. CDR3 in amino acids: CASSLSPSNTEAFF. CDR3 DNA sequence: TGCGCCAGCAGCTTGTCCCCATCGAACACTGAAGCTTTCTTT.

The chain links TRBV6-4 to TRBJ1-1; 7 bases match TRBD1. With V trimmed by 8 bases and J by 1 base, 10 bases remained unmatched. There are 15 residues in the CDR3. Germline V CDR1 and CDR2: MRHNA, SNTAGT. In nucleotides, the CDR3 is TGTGCCAGCGGGCCAAGGACAGGTAAGAACACTGAAGCTTTCTTT. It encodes CASGPRTGKNTEAFF.

CDR3 coding DNA: TGCAGCGTTTCGCGGGGGCCGGGGAACACTGAAGCTTTCTTT. It yields the protein CSVSRGPGNTEAFF. V usage is TRBV29-1 and J usage is TRBJ1-1; possibly TRBD1 for D (6 bases). V was shortened by 5 bases and J by 1 base, with 14 bases between the two germline ends. CDR3 size: 14 residues. Germline V gene data show CDR1 as SQVTM and CDR2 as ANQGSEA.

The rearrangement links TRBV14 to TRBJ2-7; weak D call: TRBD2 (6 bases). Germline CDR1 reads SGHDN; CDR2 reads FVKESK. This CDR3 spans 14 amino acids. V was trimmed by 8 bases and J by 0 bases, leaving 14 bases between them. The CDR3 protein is CASRAGQASYEQYF. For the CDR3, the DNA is TGTGCCAGCCGTGCGGGGCAGGCCTCCTACGAGCAGTACTTC.

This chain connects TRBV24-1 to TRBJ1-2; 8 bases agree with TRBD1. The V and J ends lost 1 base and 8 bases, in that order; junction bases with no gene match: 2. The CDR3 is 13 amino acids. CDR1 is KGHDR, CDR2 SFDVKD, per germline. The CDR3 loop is CATSDFRTGGYTF. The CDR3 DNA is TGTGCCACCAGTGATTTCAGGACAGGGGGCTACACCTTC.

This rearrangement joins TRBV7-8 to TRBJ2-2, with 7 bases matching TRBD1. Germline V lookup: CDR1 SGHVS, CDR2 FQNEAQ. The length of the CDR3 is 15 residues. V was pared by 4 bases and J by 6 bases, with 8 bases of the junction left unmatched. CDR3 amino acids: CASSYSQGPPGELFF. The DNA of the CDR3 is TGTGCCAGCAGCTATTCACAGGGGCCCCCCGGGGAGCTGTTTTTT. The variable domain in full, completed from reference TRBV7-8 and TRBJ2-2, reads GAGVSQSPRYKVAKRGQDVALRCDPISGHVSLFWYQQALGQGPEFLTYFQNEAQLDKSGLPSDRFFAERPEGSVSTLKIQRTQQEDSAVYLCASSYSQGPPGELFFGEGSRLTVL.

CDR3 loop: CASSSELASTYEQYF. The CDR3 DNA reads as TGTGCCAGCAGCTCCGAACTAGCGTCTACCTACGAGCAGTACTTC. This rearrangement joins TRBV5-4 to TRBJ2-7; 7 bases are a match to TRBD2. With V trimmed by 3 bases and J by 2 bases, 8 bases remained unmatched. Looked up from germline, CDR1 is SGHNT and CDR2 is YYREEE (reference sequence). The CDR3 has 15 amino acids.

The DNA for the CDR3 is TGTGCCAGCAGTGAAGTTGGAGAACTCACAGATACGCAGTATTTT. It yields the protein CASSEVGELTDTQYF. V and J are TRBV6-1 and TRBJ2-3; D unclear. The CDR3 is made up of 15 amino acids. Per germline, CDR1 MNHNS and CDR2 SASEGT. Trimming took off 1 base at V and 2 bases at J, with 10 bases between the two ends.

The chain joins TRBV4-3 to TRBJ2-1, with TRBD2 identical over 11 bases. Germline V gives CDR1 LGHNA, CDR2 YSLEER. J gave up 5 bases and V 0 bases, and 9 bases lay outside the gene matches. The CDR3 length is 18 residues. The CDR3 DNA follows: TGCGCCAGCAGCCAAGATCTCCGGAGACTAGCGGGGAACAATGAGCAGTTCTTC. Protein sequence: CASSQDLRRLAGNNEQFF.

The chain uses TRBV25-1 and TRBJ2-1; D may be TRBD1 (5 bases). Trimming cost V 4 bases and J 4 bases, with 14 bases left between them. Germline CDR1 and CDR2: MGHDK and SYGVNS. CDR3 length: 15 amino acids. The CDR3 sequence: CASSVAGRPYNEQFF. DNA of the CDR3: TGTGCCAGCAGTGTGGCAGGGCGCCCTTACAATGAGCAGTTCTTC.

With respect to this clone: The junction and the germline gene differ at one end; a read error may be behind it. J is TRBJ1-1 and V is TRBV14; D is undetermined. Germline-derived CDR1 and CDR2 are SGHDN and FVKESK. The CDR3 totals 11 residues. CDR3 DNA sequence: TGTGCCAGCAGCCAAGACGGGAGGTGGGGCTTT. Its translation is CASSQDGRWGF.

CDR3 bases: TGTGCCAGCAGCTCTCCCGGGACTAGTGTTACAGATACGCAGTATTTT. Translation: CASSSPGTSVTDTQYF. The chain joins TRBV11-2 to TRBJ2-3, with TRBD2 identical over 8 bases. V gave up 4 bases and J gave up 3 bases; unmatched junction bases: 9. This CDR3 comprises 16 residues. Germline-derived CDR1 and CDR2 are SGHAT and FQNNGV.

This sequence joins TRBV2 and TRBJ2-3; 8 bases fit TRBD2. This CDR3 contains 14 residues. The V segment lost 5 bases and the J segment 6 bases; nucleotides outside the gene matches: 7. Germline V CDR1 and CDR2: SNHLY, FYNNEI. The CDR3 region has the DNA TGTGCCAGCAGTCGGGAGGGTCTTAAGGATACGCAGTATTTT. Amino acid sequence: CASSREGLKDTQYF.

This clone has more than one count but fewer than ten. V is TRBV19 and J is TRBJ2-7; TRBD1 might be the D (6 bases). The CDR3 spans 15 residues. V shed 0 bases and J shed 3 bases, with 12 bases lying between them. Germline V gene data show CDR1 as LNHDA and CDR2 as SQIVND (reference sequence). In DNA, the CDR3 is TGTGCCAGTAGTATAGATCTACGGACAGTCTACGAGCAGTACTTC. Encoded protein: CASSIDLRTVYEQYF.

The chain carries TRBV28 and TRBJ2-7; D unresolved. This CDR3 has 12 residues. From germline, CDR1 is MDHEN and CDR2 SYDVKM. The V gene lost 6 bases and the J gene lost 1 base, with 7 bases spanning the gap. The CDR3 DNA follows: TGTGCCAGCAGAACTAATTCCTACGAGCAGTACTTC. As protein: CASRTNSYEQYF. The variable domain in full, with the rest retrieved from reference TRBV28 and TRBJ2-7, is DVKVTQSSRYLVKRTGEKVFLECVQDMDHENMFWYRQDPGLGLRLIYFSYDVKMKEKGDIPEGYSVSREKKERFSLILESASTNQTSMYLCASRTNSYEQYFGPGTRLTVT.

CDR3 in DNA: TGTGCCAGCTCGACACTGACAGGGGGTTATCAGCCCCAGCATTTT. It codes for CASSTLTGGYQPQHF. This sequence joins TRBV18 and TRBJ1-5, with 9 nucleotides matching TRBD1. The V gene end was trimmed by 6 bases and the J gene end by 5 bases; junction bases not matched to a gene: 8. The CDR3 sequence is 15 residues long. Germline V gene sequence: CDR1 KGHSH, CDR2 LQKENI.

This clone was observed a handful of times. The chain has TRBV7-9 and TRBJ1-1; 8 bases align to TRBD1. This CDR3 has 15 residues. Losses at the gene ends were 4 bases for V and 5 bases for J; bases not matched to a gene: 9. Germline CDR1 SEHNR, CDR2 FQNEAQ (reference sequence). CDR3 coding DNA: TGTGCCAGCAGCTCACCAGGGGGCGCGGGGACTGAAGCTTTCTTT. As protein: CASSSPGGAGTEAFF.

The CDR3 here is CASSSQRTSTDTQYF. The CDR3 DNA reads as TGTGCCAGCAGCTCACAGCGGACTAGCACAGATACGCAGTATTTT. The chain links TRBV5-4 to TRBJ2-3, with D possibly TRBD2 on 5 matching bases. The CDR3 loop spans 15 amino acids. V lost 3 bases to trimming and J lost 0 bases, with 11 bases between them. The germline V gene has CDR1 SGHNT and CDR2 YYREEE (reference sequence).

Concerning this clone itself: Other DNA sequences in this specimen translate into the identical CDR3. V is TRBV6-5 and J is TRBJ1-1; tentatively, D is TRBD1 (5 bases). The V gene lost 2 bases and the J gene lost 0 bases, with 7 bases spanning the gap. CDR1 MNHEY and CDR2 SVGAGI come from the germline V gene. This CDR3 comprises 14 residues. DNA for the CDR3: TGTGCCAGCAGTTACGGGGCGGTGAACACTGAAGCTTTCTTT. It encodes CASSYGAVNTEAFF.

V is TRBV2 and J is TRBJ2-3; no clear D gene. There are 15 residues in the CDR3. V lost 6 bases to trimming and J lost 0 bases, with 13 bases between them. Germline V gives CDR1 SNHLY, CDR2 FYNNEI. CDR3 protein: CASSDRSGSTDTQYF. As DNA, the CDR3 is TGTGCCAGCAGCGATCGATCCGGTAGCACAGATACGCAGTATTTT. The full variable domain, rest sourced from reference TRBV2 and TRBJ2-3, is EPEVTQTPSHQVTQMGQEVILRCVPISNHLYFYWYRQILGQKVEFLVSFYNNEISEKSEIFDDQFSVERPDGSNFTLKIRSTKLEDSAMYFCASSDRSGSTDTQYFGPGTRLTVL.

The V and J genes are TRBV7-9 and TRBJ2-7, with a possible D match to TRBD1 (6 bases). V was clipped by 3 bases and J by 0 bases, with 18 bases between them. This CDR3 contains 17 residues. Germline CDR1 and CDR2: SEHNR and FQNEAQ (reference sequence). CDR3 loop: CASSFTPGQILSYEQYF. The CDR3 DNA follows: TGTGCCAGCAGCTTCACCCCGGGACAAATCCTCTCCTACGAGCAGTACTTC. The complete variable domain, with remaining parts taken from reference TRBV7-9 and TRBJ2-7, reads DTGVSQNPRHKITKRGQNVTFRCDPISEHNRLYWYRQTLGQGPEFLTYFQNEAQLEKSRLLSDRFSAERPKGSFSTLEIQRTEQGDSAMYLCASSFTPGQILSYEQYFGPGTRLTVT.

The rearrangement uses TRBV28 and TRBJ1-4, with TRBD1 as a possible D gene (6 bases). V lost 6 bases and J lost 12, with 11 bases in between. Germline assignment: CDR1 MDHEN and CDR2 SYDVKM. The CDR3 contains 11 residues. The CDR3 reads CASRLRGQLFF. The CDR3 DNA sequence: TGTGCCAGCAGACTCAGGGGCCAACTGTTTTTT. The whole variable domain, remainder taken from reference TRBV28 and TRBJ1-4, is DVKVTQSSRYLVKRTGEKVFLECVQDMDHENMFWYRQDPGLGLRLIYFSYDVKMKEKGDIPEGYSVSREKKERFSLILESASTNQTSMYLCASRLRGQLFFGSGTQLSVL.